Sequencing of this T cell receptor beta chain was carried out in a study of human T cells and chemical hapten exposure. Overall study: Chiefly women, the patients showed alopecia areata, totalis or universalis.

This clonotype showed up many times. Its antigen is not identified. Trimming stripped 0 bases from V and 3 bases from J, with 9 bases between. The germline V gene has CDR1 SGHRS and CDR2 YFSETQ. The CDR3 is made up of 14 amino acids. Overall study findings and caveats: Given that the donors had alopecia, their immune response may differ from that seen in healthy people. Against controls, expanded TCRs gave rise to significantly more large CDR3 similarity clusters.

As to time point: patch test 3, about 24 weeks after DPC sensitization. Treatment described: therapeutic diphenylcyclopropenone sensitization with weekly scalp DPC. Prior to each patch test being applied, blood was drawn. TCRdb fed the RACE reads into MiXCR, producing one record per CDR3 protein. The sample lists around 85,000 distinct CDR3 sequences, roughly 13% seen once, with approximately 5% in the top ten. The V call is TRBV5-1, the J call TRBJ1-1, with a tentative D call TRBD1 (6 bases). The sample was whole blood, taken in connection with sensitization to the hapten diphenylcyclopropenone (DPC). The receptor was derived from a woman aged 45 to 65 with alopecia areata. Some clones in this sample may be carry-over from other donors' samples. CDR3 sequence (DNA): TGCGCCAGCAGCTTGGACAGGGTGGACACTGAAGCTTTCTTT. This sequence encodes CASSLDRVDTEAFF.